The T cell receptor (beta chain) described here comes from a study of post-analysis software for immune sequencing data. The overall study: Patients had relapsing-remitting, secondary progressive or progressive-relapsing multiple sclerosis; some lacked subtype.

Notes on this clonotype: The antigen is undetermined.

Unique molecular identifiers tagged the TCR beta cDNA libraries. TCRdb independently ran MiXCR on the PCR reads; one entry per CDR3 protein. The sample lists about 540,000 distinct CDR3 sequences, 34% occurring once. Broader study findings: With TRBV5-6, TRBV5-1 and TRBV20-1 included, 4 to 6 TRBV segments were more frequent in patients than in controls. For normalized Chao1 diversity, multiple sclerosis patients scored significantly lower than controls did.

Trimming cost V 1 base and J 2 bases, with 13 bases left between them. Germline V gene lookup returns CDR1 LNHNV and CDR2 YYDKDF (reference sequence). The CDR3 contains 16 residues. The sequenced sample consisted of blood. J is TRBJ2-3 and V is TRBV15; maybe TRBD1 (5 bases). This TCR derives from a girl younger than 18 with multiple sclerosis. The CDR3 region is CATSRGLDRVTDTQYF. In nucleotides, the CDR3 is TGTGCCACCAGCAGAGGTCTCGACAGAGTCACAGATACGCAGTATTTT.